Given below is one TCR beta chain in context. This record comes from a study of Graves' ophthalmopathy and Graves' hyperthyroidism. Scientists amplified the TCR beta CDR3 regions from RNA transcripts. Amplification began with first-round RT-PCR using HTBI primers, then second-round multiplex PCR was performed. MiXCR, run by TCRdb on the multiplex PCR reads, gives a single entry per CDR3 protein. This sample yields about 230,000 distinct CDR3 sequences, of which around 45% are seen a single time; around 43% belongs to the top ten. Exclusion criteria comprised other autoimmune diseases, uncontrolled infections, pregnancy or lactation in patients. The diagnosis was founded upon clinical symptoms, serum thyroxine, TRAb, thyroid ultrasound and orbital computed tomography. This sequence was found in an adult man with Graves' ophthalmopathy. The specimen was peripheral blood.

This CDR3 reads CASSNPGDRLYEQYF. The CDR3 coding sequence is TGTGCCAGCAGTAACCCCGGGGACAGGCTTTACGAGCAGTACTTC. V gene TRBV13 combines with J gene TRBJ2-7; 8 bases fit TRBD1. CDR3 length: 15 amino acids. Per the germline V gene, CDR1 is PRHDT and CDR2 is FYEKMQ (reference sequence). V shed 6 bases and J 4 bases; nucleotides not matched to a gene: 11.